These T cell receptor beta chains were read from a single sample in a study of early T cells in non-severe SARS-CoV-2 infection. TCRdb re-called the 5' RACE reads with MiXCR, one entry per CDR3 protein. The data hold approximately 75,000 distinct CDR3 sequences, with approximately 15% observed a single time. The material sequenced was whole blood, taken at baseline. Every receptor here comes from an adult who was a healthcare worker with PCR-confirmed SARS-CoV-2 infection or an uninfected control (not recorded which). Each CDR3 is given with its conserved first and last residue. A D gene is named only where the DNA matches it firmly. The listing skips clone size in some rows; elsewhere it reads once, few, many or a size class.

size: -
D: TRBD1
J: TRBJ2-2
V: TRBV7-2
length: 15
CDR3: CASSARGRGPGELFF
DNA: TGTGCCAGCAGCGCCAGAGGCAGGGGGCCCGGGGAGCTGTTTTTT

size: few
D: TRBD1
J: TRBJ2-1
V: TRBV12-3/TRBV12-4
length: 13
CDR3: CASSFRQGGEQFF
DNA: TGTGCCAGCAGTTTCCGACAGGGGGGTGAGCAGTTCTTC

size: -
D: -
J: TRBJ2-3
V: TRBV10-3
length: 13
CDR3: CAISVVGTDTQYF
DNA: TGTGCCATCAGTGTAGTGGGCACAGATACGCAGTATTTT

size: -
D: -
J: TRBJ1-3
V: TRBV29-1
length: 12
CDR3: CSVGGAGNTIYF
DNA: TGCAGCGTTGGGGGGGCTGGAAACACCATATATTTT

size: -
D: TRBD2
J: TRBJ2-3
V: TRBV28
length: 17
CDR3: CASSPWVSGSRGDTQYF
DNA: TGTGCCAGCAGTCCCTGGGTTAGCGGGAGTCGAGGGGATACGCAGTATTTT

size: few
D: TRBD2
J: TRBJ2-7
V: TRBV11-2
length: 17
CDR3: CASSLDLSGRGSYEQYF
DNA: TGTGCCAGCAGCTTAGACTTAAGCGGGAGGGGCTCCTACGAGCAGTACTTC

size: -
D: -
J: TRBJ2-5
V: TRBV20-1
length: 13
CDR3: CSASERNQETQYF
DNA: TGCAGTGCTAGCGAACGGAACCAAGAGACCCAGTACTTC

size: few
D: TRBD1
J: TRBJ2-1
V: TRBV24-1
length: 15
CDR3: CATSDLQGTGDEQFF
DNA: TGTGCCACCAGTGATTTGCAAGGGACAGGGGATGAGCAGTTCTTC

size: -
D: TRBD1
J: TRBJ2-1
V: TRBV6-1
length: 17
CDR3: CASSLKDSGTVYNEQFF
DNA: TGTGCCAGCAGCTTGAAGGATTCGGGGACAGTCTACAATGAGCAGTTCTTC

size: few
D: -
J: TRBJ2-5
V: TRBV12-3/TRBV12-4
length: 16
CDR3: CASTPGSWRVQETQYF
DNA: TGTGCCAGCACCCCCGGTAGCTGGAGGGTTCAAGAGACCCAGTACTTC

size: few
D: -
J: TRBJ2-1
V: TRBV6-6
length: 17
CDR3: CASSFLVGQGRDNEQFF
DNA: TGTGCCAGCAGCTTCCTTGTTGGGCAGGGCCGGGACAATGAGCAGTTCTTC

size: many
D: -
J: TRBJ1-1
V: TRBV11-2
length: 16
CDR3: CASSFHTGQENTEAFF
DNA: TGTGCCAGCAGCTTCCATACGGGACAAGAGAACACTGAAGCTTTCTTT

size: few
D: -
J: TRBJ2-2
V: TRBV28
length: 17
CDR3: CASSLGRQGPNTGELFF
DNA: TGTGCCAGCAGTTTGGGGCGCCAGGGCCCGAACACCGGGGAGCTGTTTTTT

size: -
D: -
J: TRBJ2-4
V: TRBV9
length: 14
CDR3: CASSPGLAKNIQYF
DNA: TGTGCCAGCAGCCCAGGACTAGCCAAAAACATTCAGTACTTC

size: many
D: -
J: TRBJ2-5
V: TRBV7-2
length: 16
CDR3: CASSPRRAGEIETQYF
DNA: TGTGCCAGCAGCCCCCGTCGGGCGGGCGAGATAGAGACCCAGTACTTC

size: -
D: -
J: TRBJ2-2
V: TRBV14
length: 13
CDR3: CASSQDLNGELFF
DNA: TGTGCCAGCAGCCAAGATCTTAACGGGGAGCTGTTTTTT

size: -
D: TRBD1
J: TRBJ1-1
V: TRBV7-2
length: 15
CDR3: CASSFAGTENTEAFF
DNA: TGTGCCAGCAGCTTCGCCGGGACAGAGAACACTGAAGCTTTCTTT